These 7 T cell receptor beta chains originate from one sample sequenced in a study of shared clonotypes between healthy human individuals. Sequenced by immunoSEQ multiplex PCR; TCRdb stores in-frame clones only, minus some. There are over 850,000 clones in the sample; more than 75% occur only once, and approximately 0.56% lies in the top ten. The sample consisted of memory CD4+ T cells from PBMCs. The subset: CD45RA-negative fraction. These receptors all stem from a man between 18 and 35 years old in good health. Some clones in this sample may be carry-over from other donors' samples.

V gene TRBV5-1 combines with J gene TRBJ2-7; the match to TRBD1 covers 8 bases. The V segment lost 0 bases and the J segment 3 bases; nucleotides outside the gene matches: 14. Germline V gene data show CDR1 as SGHRS and CDR2 as YFSETQ. The CDR3 covers 18 residues. For the CDR3, the DNA is TGCGCCAGCAGCTTGGGCGGGCCGCACAGGGGGGTATTCTACGAGCAGTACTTC. Protein product: CASSLGGPHRGVFYEQYF.

This clone was detected once. One end of the junction varies from germline; a read error may be responsible. This chain joins TRBV28 and TRBJ2-5; 7 bases match TRBD1. From germline, CDR1 is MDHEN and CDR2 SYDVKM. The CDR3 contains 16 residues. CDR3 sequence: CASSLWNRGVQGTQYF. The CDR3 bases are TGTGCCAGCAGTTTGTGGAACAGGGGCGTCCAAGGGACCCAGTACTTC.

CDR3 in DNA: TGTGCCAGCAGCCACCCTGGCGGACCCGAGCAGTACTTC. This translates into CASSHPGGPEQYF. V usage is TRBV7-8 and J usage is TRBJ2-7; no reliable D call. The germline CDR1 and CDR2 sequences are SGHVS and FQNEAQ. V gave up 5 bases and J gave up 6 bases, with 14 bases separating them. This CDR3 contains 13 residues. Full variable domain (remainder filled in from reference TRBV7-8 and TRBJ2-7): GAGVSQSPRYKVAKRGQDVALRCDPISGHVSLFWYQQALGQGPEFLTYFQNEAQLDKSGLPSDRFFAERPEGSVSTLKIQRTQQEDSAVYLCASSHPGGPEQYFGPGTRLTVT.

This chain uses TRBV19 with TRBJ2-1, with D perhaps TRBD2 (6 bases). The germline V and J ends were trimmed by 6 bases and 5 bases, with 14 bases remaining between them. Germline V lookup: CDR1 LNHDA, CDR2 SQIVND (reference sequence). The CDR3 has 14 amino acids. The CDR3 is CASRLGGTHNEQFF. As DNA, the CDR3 is TGTGCCAGTAGGCTAGGAGGGACCCACAATGAGCAGTTCTTC.

The J gene is TRBJ2-1, the V gene TRBV5-1; no firm D call. The ends were cut back, 4 bases at V and 3 bases at J, with 14 bases in the middle. Germline V gives CDR1 SGHRS, CDR2 YFSETQ. The CDR3 loop spans 15 amino acids. The chain's CDR3 is CASSPASGGYNEQFF. The CDR3 nucleotides are TGCGCCAGCAGCCCCGCATCGGGCGGCTACAATGAGCAGTTCTTC. Looking up the rest from reference TRBV5-1 and TRBJ2-1 gives the full variable domain: KAGVTQTPRYLIKTRGQQVTLSCSPISGHRSVSWYQQTPGQGLQFLFEYFSETQRNKGNFPGRFSGRQFSNSRSEMNVSTLELGDSALYLCASSPASGGYNEQFFGPGTRLTVL.

This clone was detected ten times or more. For the CDR3, the DNA is TGTGCCAGCAGCTTAGGTCTATCGAGGTCATCTGGAAACACCATATATTTT. Translating gives CASSLGLSRSSGNTIYF. The rearrangement uses TRBV7-8 and TRBJ1-3, with no clear D. CDR3 length: 17 amino acids. Per the germline V gene, CDR1 is SGHVS and CDR2 is FQNEAQ. V lost 1 base and J 1 base, leaving 14 bases between the germline ends.

The chain recombines TRBV4-1 with TRBJ2-3, with D perhaps being TRBD1 or TRBD2 (5 bases each). V was shortened by 4 bases and J by 3 bases, with 11 bases between the two germline ends. The CDR3 extends over 14 amino acids. Germline V lookup: CDR1 MGHRA, CDR2 YSYEKL. The CDR3 sequence is CASSLGTGTDTQYF. DNA for the CDR3: TGCGCCAGCAGCCTTGGGACGGGGACAGATACGCAGTATTTT.